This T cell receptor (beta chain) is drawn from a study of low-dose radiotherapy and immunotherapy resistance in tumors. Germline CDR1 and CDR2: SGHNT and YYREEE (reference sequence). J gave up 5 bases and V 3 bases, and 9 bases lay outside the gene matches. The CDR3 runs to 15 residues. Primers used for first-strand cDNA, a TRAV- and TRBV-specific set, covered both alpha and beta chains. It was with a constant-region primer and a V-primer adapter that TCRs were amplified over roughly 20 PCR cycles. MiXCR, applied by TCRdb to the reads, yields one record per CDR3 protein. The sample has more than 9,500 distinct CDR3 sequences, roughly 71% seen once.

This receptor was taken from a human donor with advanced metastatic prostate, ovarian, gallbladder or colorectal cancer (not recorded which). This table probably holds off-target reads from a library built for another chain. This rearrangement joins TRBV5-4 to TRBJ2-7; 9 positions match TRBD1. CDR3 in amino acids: CASSSQRDRVNEQYF. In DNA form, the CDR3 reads TGTGCCAGCAGCTCCCAGCGGGACAGGGTGAACGAGCAGTACTTC.